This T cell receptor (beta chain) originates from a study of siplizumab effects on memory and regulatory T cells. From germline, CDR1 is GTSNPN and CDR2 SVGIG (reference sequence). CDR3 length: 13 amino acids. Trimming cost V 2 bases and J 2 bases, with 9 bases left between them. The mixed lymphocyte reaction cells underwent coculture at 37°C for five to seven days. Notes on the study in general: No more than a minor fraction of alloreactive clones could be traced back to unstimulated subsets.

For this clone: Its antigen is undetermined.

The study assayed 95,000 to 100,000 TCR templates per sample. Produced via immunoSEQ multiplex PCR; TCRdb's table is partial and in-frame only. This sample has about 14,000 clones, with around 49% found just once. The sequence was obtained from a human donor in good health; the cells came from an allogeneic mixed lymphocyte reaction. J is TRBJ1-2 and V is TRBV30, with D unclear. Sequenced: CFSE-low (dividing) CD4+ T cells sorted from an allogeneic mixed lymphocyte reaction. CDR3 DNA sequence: TGTGCCTGGAGTATACTCGTAAACTATGGCTACACCTTC. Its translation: CAWSILVNYGYTF.